This TCR beta chain was captured by sequencing in a study of T cells after yellow fever vaccination. The CDR3 extends over 12 amino acids. Germline CDR1 SEHNR, CDR2 FQNEAQ (reference sequence). The V gene lost 5 bases and the J gene lost 6 bases, with 11 bases spanning the gap. TCRdb re-called the 5' RACE reads with MiXCR, one entry per CDR3 protein. The sample lists 450,000 to 600,000 distinct CDR3 sequences, 17% seen once, with around a sixth in the top ten. The specimen was PBMCs, collected 5 to 6 days after the first yellow fever vaccination. This TCR derives from a young man who received the YFV17D yellow fever vaccine. V and J are TRBV7-9 and TRBJ2-7; possibly TRBD1 or TRBD2 for D (6 bases each). The chain's CDR3 is CASSRGVGEQYF. DNA of the CDR3: TGTGCCAGCAGCAGGGGGGTCGGCGAGCAGTACTTC.